This T cell receptor beta chain came from a study of blood T cell repertoires in COVID-19. Study summary: The analysed material was cDNA or gDNA that came from T cells, B-cell-depleted T cells, or PBMCs.

TCRdb keeps only in-frame clones here, not all; method: immunoSEQ multiplex PCR. The sample contains some 78,000 clones, roughly 86% of which appear only once. The receptor comes from a man between 50 and 59 years old with active or convalescent COVID-19. What was sequenced was peripheral blood.

The CDR3 loop reads CASSLQANTEAFF. Here the CDR3 DNA reads TGCGCCAGCAGCTTACAGGCGAACACTGAAGCTTTCTTT. V and J are TRBV4-1 and TRBJ1-1; D is perhaps TRBD1 (5 bases). Trimming cost V 5 bases and J 1 base, with 8 bases left between them. Germline V CDR1 and CDR2: MGHRA, YSYEKL. This CDR3 has 13 residues.